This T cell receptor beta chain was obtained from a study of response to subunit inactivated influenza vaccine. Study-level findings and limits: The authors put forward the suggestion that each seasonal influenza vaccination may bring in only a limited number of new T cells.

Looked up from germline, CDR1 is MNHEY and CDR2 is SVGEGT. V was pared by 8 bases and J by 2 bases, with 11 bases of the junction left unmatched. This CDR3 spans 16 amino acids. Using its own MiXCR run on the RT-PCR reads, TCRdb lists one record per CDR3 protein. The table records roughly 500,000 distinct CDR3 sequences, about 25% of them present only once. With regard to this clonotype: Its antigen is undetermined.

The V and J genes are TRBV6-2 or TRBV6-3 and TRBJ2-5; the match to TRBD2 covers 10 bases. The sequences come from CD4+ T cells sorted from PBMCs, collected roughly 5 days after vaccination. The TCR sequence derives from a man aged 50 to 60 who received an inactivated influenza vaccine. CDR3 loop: CASGRASSGGQETQYF. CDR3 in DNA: TGTGCCAGCGGGAGGGCCTCTAGCGGGGGACAAGAGACCCAGTACTTC.